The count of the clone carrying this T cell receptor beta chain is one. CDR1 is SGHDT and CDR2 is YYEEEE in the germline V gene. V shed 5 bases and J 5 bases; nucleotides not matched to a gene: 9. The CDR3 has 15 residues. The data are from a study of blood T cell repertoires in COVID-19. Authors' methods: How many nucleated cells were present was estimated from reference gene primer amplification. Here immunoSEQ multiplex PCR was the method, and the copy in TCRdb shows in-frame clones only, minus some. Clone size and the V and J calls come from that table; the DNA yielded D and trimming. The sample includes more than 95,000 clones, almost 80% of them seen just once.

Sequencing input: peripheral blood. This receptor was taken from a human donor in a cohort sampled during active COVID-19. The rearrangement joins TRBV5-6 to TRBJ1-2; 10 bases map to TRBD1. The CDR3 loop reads CASRDQTGGRYGYTF. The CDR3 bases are TGTGCCAGCAGGGATCAGACAGGGGGCAGGTATGGCTACACCTTC. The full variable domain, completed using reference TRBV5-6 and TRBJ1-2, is DAGVTQSPTHLIKTRGQQVTLRCSPKSGHDTVSWYQQALGQGPQFIFQYYEEEERQRGNFPDRFSGHQFPNYSSELNVNALLLGDSALYLCASRDQTGGRYGYTFGSGTRLTVV.